This T cell receptor (beta chain) was sequenced for a study of T cells in localized non-small cell lung cancer. The V gene's germline CDR1 is LGHNA and CDR2 YSLEER. This CDR3 is built from 14 residues. V was pared by 1 base and J by 3 bases, with 10 bases between. This clone has more than one count but fewer than ten. TCRdb's copy holds only in-frame clones and misses some; the assay was immunoSEQ multiplex PCR. The sample records roughly 61,000 clones, about four fifths being singletons. The sample here was PBMCs, taken before any cancer treatment. The source is a man aged 40 to 70 with stage II lung adenocarcinoma. The chain carries TRBV4-3 and TRBJ2-7, with TRBD1 as a possible D gene (5 bases). The CDR3 sequence: CASSQVGDHYEQYF. The CDR3 DNA reads TGCGCCAGCAGCCAAGTAGGGGATCACTACGAGCAGTACTTC.